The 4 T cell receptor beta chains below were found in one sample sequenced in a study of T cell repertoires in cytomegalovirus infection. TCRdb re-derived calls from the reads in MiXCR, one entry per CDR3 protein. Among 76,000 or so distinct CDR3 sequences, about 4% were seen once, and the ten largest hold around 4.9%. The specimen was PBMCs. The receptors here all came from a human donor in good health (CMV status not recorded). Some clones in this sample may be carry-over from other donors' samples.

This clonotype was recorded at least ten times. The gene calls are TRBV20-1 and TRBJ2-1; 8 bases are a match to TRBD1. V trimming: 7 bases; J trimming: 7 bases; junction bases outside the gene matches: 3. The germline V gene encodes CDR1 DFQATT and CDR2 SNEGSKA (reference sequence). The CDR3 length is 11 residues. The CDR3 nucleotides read TGCAGTGTACACAGGGGGAATGAGCAGTTCTTC. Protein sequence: CSVHRGNEQFF.

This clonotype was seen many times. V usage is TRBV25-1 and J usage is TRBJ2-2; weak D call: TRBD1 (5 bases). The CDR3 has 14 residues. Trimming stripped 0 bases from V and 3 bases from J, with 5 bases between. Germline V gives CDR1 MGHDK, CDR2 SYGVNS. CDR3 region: CASSEYRDTGELFF. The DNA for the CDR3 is TGTGCCAGCAGTGAATACAGGGACACCGGGGAGCTGTTTTTT.

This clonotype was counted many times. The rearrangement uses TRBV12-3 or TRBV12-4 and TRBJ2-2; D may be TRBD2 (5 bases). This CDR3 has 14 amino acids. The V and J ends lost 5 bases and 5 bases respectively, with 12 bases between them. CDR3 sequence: CASSPEWRTGELFF. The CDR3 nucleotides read TGTGCCAGCAGTCCAGAGTGGAGGACCGGGGAGCTGTTTTTT.

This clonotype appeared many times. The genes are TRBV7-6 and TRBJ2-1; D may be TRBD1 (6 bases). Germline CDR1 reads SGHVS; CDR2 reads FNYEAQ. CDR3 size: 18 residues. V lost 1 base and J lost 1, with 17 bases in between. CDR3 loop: CASSLETGLINSYNEQFF. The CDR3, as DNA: TGTGCCAGCAGCTTAGAGACAGGACTGATCAATTCCTACAATGAGCAGTTCTTC.